Listed here are 22 T cell receptor beta chains from one sample, sequenced in a study of post-analysis software for immune sequencing data. Study results and limitations: Among roughly 5 TRBV segments more frequent in patients than controls were TRBV5-6, TRBV5-1 and TRBV20-1.

Antigens for these TCRs are unknown. Presence of unique molecular identifiers characterized the TCR beta cDNA libraries. In TCRdb, the PCR reads were re-called with MiXCR into one record per CDR3 protein. In the table there are roughly 730,000 distinct CDR3 sequences, just under 30% of which are singletons. Sequenced sample: blood. All receptors come from a girl aged 10-17 years with multiple sclerosis.

The CDR3 sequence is CASSIQGAYGYTF. The CDR3 coding sequence is TGTGCCAGCAGCATCCAGGGGGCCTATGGCTACACCTTC. This rearrangement joins TRBV7-8 to TRBJ1-2, with TRBD1 matching over 8 bases. The CDR3 has 13 residues. After removal of 5 bases from V and 4 bases from J, the junction contained 3 bases not matched to a gene. Germline values: CDR1 SGHVS, CDR2 FQNEAQ.

This clonotype came up a few times. This sequence joins TRBV11-2 and TRBJ2-3, with a possible D match to TRBD1 (6 bases). The CDR3 sequence is 13 residues long. Deletions cut 4 bases from V and 9 bases from J, with 14 bases between. Germline V gene data show CDR1 as SGHAT and CDR2 as FQNNGV. CDR3: CASSSDSRGTQYF. CDR3 DNA: TGTGCCAGCAGCTCGGACAGCAGAGGGACGCAGTATTTT.

The rearrangement joins TRBV5-5 to TRBJ1-1; D gene ambiguous. The CDR3 runs to 14 residues. Germline V CDR1 and CDR2: SGHKS, YYEKEE (reference sequence). The germline V and J ends were trimmed by 2 bases and 0 bases, with 8 bases remaining between them. The DNA for the CDR3 is TGTGCCAGCAGCTTTGCGGGGTTGAACACTGAAGCTTTCTTT. Its translation is CASSFAGLNTEAFF.

The sample holds a few counts of this clonotype. V is TRBV4-3 and J is TRBJ2-4; 9 positions match TRBD1. The J call is doubtful: the DNA matches TRBJ2-7 better. This CDR3 is built from 16 residues. Germline assignment: CDR1 LGHNA and CDR2 YSLEER. The CDR3 DNA sequence: TGCGCCAGCAGCCGTTCCAGGACAGGGGTGTCCTACGAGCAGTACTTC. The encoded protein is CASSRSRTGVSYEQYF.

The chain links TRBV7-2 to TRBJ2-3; 14 bases map to TRBD2. The junction had 6 bases not matched to a gene; V was cut back by 4 bases and J by 6 bases. The CDR3 is made up of 16 amino acids. Germline loops: CDR1 SGHTA, CDR2 FQGNSA. CDR3 sequence reads: CASSSRRLAGGDTQYF. CDR3 coding DNA: TGTGCCAGCAGCTCCCGCCGACTAGCGGGAGGGGATACGCAGTATTTT.

The chain combines TRBV29-1 with TRBJ1-1; D ambiguous. Germline V lookup: CDR1 SQVTM, CDR2 ANQGSEA. This CDR3 region has 10 residues. The germline V and J ends were trimmed by 2 bases and 11 bases, with 9 bases remaining between them. This CDR3 is CSVERYGAFF. For the CDR3, the DNA is TGCAGCGTTGAACGTTACGGGGCTTTCTTT. The full variable domain, in which reference TRBV29-1 and TRBJ1-1 provide the parts outside the CDR3, is SAVISQKPSRDICQRGTSLTIQCQVDSQVTMMFWYRQQPGQSLTLIATANQGSEATYESGFVIDKFPISRPNLTFSTLTVSNMSPEDSSIYLCSVERYGAFFGQGTRLTVV.

This clonotype was picked up a small number of times. This chain connects TRBV20-1 to TRBJ2-1; TRBD2 aligns across 11 bases. V lost 6 bases to trimming and J lost 0 bases; unmatched junction nucleotides: 16. This CDR3 is 19 amino acids long. CDR1 is DFQATT, CDR2 SNEGSKA, per germline (reference sequence). The CDR3 sequence is CSAPSPGLADLSSYNEQFF. CDR3 nucleotide sequence: TGCAGTGCACCGAGCCCGGGACTAGCGGACCTTAGCTCCTACAATGAGCAGTTCTTC.

There are a few counts of this clonotype. The V gene is TRBV20-1, the J gene TRBJ2-3; perhaps D is TRBD1 or TRBD2 (5 bases each). In germline, CDR1 is DFQATT, CDR2 SNEGSKA (reference sequence). Trimming left V 0 bases short and J 6 bases short, with 13 bases between. CDR3 size: 14 residues. For the CDR3, the DNA is TGCAGTGCTAGAGATGACAGCTGGGAGGATACGCAGTATTTT. Residues: CSARDDSWEDTQYF.

This clonotype was observed a few times. This chain connects TRBV18 to TRBJ2-3, with D perhaps TRBD2 (6 bases). Germline V gene sequence: CDR1 KGHSH, CDR2 LQKENI. The CDR3 consists of 16 residues. V was cut by 4 bases and J by 2 bases, with 16 bases left in between. CDR3 region: CASSRDQTGDTDTQYF. CDR3 nucleotides: TGTGCCAGCTCACGGGATCAAACGGGGGACACAGATACGCAGTATTTT.

The rearrangement joins TRBV28 to TRBJ2-1, with TRBD1 identical over 9 bases. Trimming removed 5 bases from V and 12 bases from J; junction bases left unmatched: 14. This CDR3 is built from 15 residues. Germline-derived CDR1 and CDR2 are MDHEN and SYDVKM. CDR3 sequence reads: CASSPGQGRLQAQFF. The CDR3 DNA follows: TGTGCCAGCAGTCCTGGACAGGGGCGGCTTCAGGCGCAGTTCTTC.

CDR3 residues: CSASWGYTEAFF. The CDR3 DNA reads as TGCAGTGCTAGTTGGGGGTACACTGAAGCTTTCTTT. This chain links TRBV20-1 with TRBJ1-1; a weak D match, TRBD1 (5 bases). The CDR3 loop spans 12 amino acids. Trimming stripped 3 bases from V and 3 bases from J, with 8 bases between. Germline V gene sequence: CDR1 DFQATT, CDR2 SNEGSKA (reference sequence).

This chain links TRBV24-1 with TRBJ2-1; D is undetermined. Trimming took 5 bases from V and 7 from J, leaving 14 bases between them. Germline V gene lookup returns CDR1 KGHDR and CDR2 SFDVKD. The CDR3 spans 14 residues. The CDR3 loop is CATSVSPASNEQFF. The CDR3 region has the DNA TGTGCCACCAGTGTGTCGCCAGCGTCAAATGAGCAGTTCTTC.

This clonotype was seen only a few times. This chain uses TRBV10-3 with TRBJ2-7; 7 nucleotides line up with TRBD1. The CDR3 is 12 amino acids. J gave up 2 bases and V 8 bases, and 3 bases lay outside the gene matches. The germline CDR1 and CDR2 sequences are ENHRY and SYGVKD. CDR3 in amino acids: CAISGTAYEQYF. The CDR3, as DNA: TGTGCCATCTCCGGGACAGCCTACGAGCAGTACTTC.

The table lists this clonotype with many counts. The chain couples TRBV29-1 to TRBJ2-7; tentative D call: TRBD2 (6 bases). Germline V gene lookup returns CDR1 SQVTM and CDR2 ANQGSEA. Trimming removed 5 bases from V and 0 bases from J, with 14 bases in between. There are 14 residues in the CDR3. The CDR3 sequence is CSVPGLGSSYEQYF. In DNA form, the CDR3 reads TGCAGCGTTCCGGGACTGGGTAGCTCCTACGAGCAGTACTTC.

V and J are TRBV13 and TRBJ2-7, with TRBD2 matching 13 bases. The germline CDR1 and CDR2 sequences are PRHDT and FYEKMQ (reference sequence). With V trimmed by 1 base and J by 3 bases, 6 bases remained unmatched. The CDR3 is made up of 17 amino acids. CDR3 loop: CASSLDLGLAGIYEQYF. CDR3 DNA: TGTGCCAGCAGCTTAGACTTGGGACTAGCGGGAATCTACGAGCAGTACTTC.

The V gene is TRBV20-1, the J gene TRBJ2-3, with TRBD1 matching 10 bases. V was clipped by 6 bases and J by 4 bases; unmatched bases: 19. CDR3 length: 18 residues. Germline lookup yields CDR1 DFQATT and CDR2 SNEGSKA (reference sequence). CDR3 DNA: TGCAGTGCCAGGGACAGGGGACTAGGATTTGGTTTTGCAGATACGCAGTATTTT. Its translation is CSARDRGLGFGFADTQYF.

This clonotype came up a few times. This chain uses TRBV12-3 or TRBV12-4 with TRBJ2-3, with no clear D. The CDR3 covers 15 residues. Deletions cut 0 bases from V and 2 bases from J, with 9 bases between. The CDR3 region is CASSLALLPTDTQYF. DNA of the CDR3: TGTGCCAGCAGTTTAGCGCTGTTACCCACAGATACGCAGTATTTT.

This clonotype showed up just a few times. The gene calls are TRBV5-1 and TRBJ2-3; maybe TRBD2 (6 bases). The CDR3 loop spans 15 amino acids. Germline values: CDR1 SGHRS, CDR2 YFSETQ. V lost 4 bases to trimming and J lost 0 bases, with 12 bases between them. CDR3 nucleotides: TGCGCCAGCAGCATCGGGACTCCTAGCACAGATACGCAGTATTTT. Translating gives CASSIGTPSTDTQYF.

This clonotype showed up just a few times. The chain has TRBV6-2 or TRBV6-3 and TRBJ2-1; 8 bases line up with TRBD2. The CDR3 contains 17 residues. With V trimmed by 6 bases and J by 4 bases, 14 bases remained unmatched. In germline, CDR1 is MNHEY, CDR2 SVGEGT. CDR3 residues: CASRHPGLGVVYNEQFF. CDR3 nucleotides: TGTGCCAGCAGACACCCGGGACTAGGAGTGGTATACAATGAGCAGTTCTTC.

The chain joins TRBV7-9 to TRBJ2-3, with 7 bases identical to TRBD2. Germline trimming cut 1 base from V and 3 bases from J; bases unmatched to any gene: 7. Per the germline V gene, CDR1 is SEHNR and CDR2 is FQNEAQ (reference sequence). The CDR3 spans 16 residues. The CDR3 reads CASSLGLTGGTDTQYF. The CDR3, as DNA: TGTGCCAGCAGCTTAGGTCTAACGGGAGGAACAGATACGCAGTATTTT.

The chain carries TRBV12-3 or TRBV12-4 and TRBJ2-5; possibly TRBD1 for D (5 bases). The CDR3 totals 15 residues. Between the trimmed V and J ends, which lost 3 bases and 1 base, there was a span of 12 bases. The DNA of the CDR3 is TGTGCCAGCAGTTTTAGGGGTCTGATCCAAGAGACCCAGTACTTC. This sequence encodes CASSFRGLIQETQYF.

The gene calls are TRBV5-1 and TRBJ1-2; TRBD1 aligns across 7 bases. This CDR3 comprises 15 residues. The ends lost 4 bases at V and 0 bases at J; junction bases unmatched: 6. The germline CDR1 and CDR2 sequences are SGHRS and YFSETQ. CDR3 sequence: CASSADRVANYGYTF. The CDR3 DNA follows: TGCGCCAGCAGCGCCGACAGGGTTGCTAACTATGGCTACACCTTC. Supplemented by reference TRBV5-1 and TRBJ1-2, the full variable domain reads KAGVTQTPRYLIKTRGQQVTLSCSPISGHRSVSWYQQTPGQGLQFLFEYFSETQRNKGNFPGRFSGRQFSNSRSEMNVSTLELGDSALYLCASSADRVANYGYTFGSGTRLTVV.